The rows below give T cell receptor beta chains drawn from one sample of a study of T cells in Graves' hyperthyroidism and ophthalmopathy. TCRdb re-derived calls from the multiplex PCR reads in MiXCR, one entry per CDR3 protein. The table lists 550,000 to 800,000 distinct CDR3 sequences, roughly 17% of them singletons, with roughly a sixth in the top ten. Sequenced material: blood. These receptors came from a man aged 45 to 65 with Graves' hyperthyroidism. Each CDR3 is given with its conserved first and last residue. D genes are given only for firm matches. Rows give clone size only sometimes, using once, few, many, or a class for an expanded clone.

TRBV18	few	TRBJ2-7	NA	TGTGCCAGCTCACTGAATCCGGGGGCCGCGTACGAGCAGTACTTC	CASSLNPGAAYEQYF
TRBV29-1	NA	TRBJ1-1	NA	TGCAGCGTTCTCAGACAGTTCAACACTGAAGCTTTCTTT	CSVLRQFNTEAFF
TRBV2	NA	TRBJ2-1	NA	TGTGCCAGCGAATGGACAGTTGAGCAGTTCTTC	CASEWTVEQFF
TRBV19	NA	TRBJ2-1	NA	TGTGCCAGTAGTACCAAAGTCTCCTACAATGAGCAGTTCTTC	CASSTKVSYNEQFF
TRBV4-1	NA	TRBJ2-7	TRBD1	TGCGCCAGCAGCCAACCGCGACAGGGATACTACGAGCAGTACTTC	CASSQPRQGYYEQYF
TRBV9	many	TRBJ1-5	NA	TGTGCCAGCAGCACTGGGGGGGCGAGCAATCAGCCCCAGCATTTT	CASSTGGASNQPQHF
TRBV12-3/TRBV12-4	NA	TRBJ2-2	NA	TGTGCCAGCAGCCATGATCACGGGGAGCTGTTTTTT	CASSHDHGELFF
TRBV19	once	TRBJ1-1	NA	TGTGCCAGTAGTATTTGGACGGCGAACACTGAAGTTTTCTTT	CASSIWTANTEVFF
TRBV29-1	NA	TRBJ2-5	TRBD1	TGCAGCGTTGATCCCCAGGGGGCCCCAGAGACCCAGTACTTC	CSVDPQGAPETQYF
TRBV12-3/TRBV12-4	many	TRBJ2-7	NA	TGTGCCAGCAGTTTAGGACTAGGGGTCGAGCAGTACTTC	CASSLGLGVEQYF
TRBV28	many	TRBJ2-6	TRBD1	TGTGCCAGCAGTTTATACACAGGGGTGAGCTCTGGGGCCAACGTCCTGACTTTC	CASSLYTGVSSGANVLTF
TRBV2	many	TRBJ2-5	TRBD1	TGTGCCAGCAGTACGGACAGGGGAGCAAAGACCCAGTACTTC	CASSTDRGAKTQYF
TRBV6-5	many	TRBJ1-2	NA	TGTGCCAGCAGTTACTCCTCTCAGACCAGGTTTGGCTACACCTTC	CASSYSSQTRFGYTF
TRBV2	many	TRBJ2-6	NA	TGTGCCAGCAGCGTCCGGGAATCTGGGGCCAACGTCCTGACTTTC	CASSVRESGANVLTF